A selection of T cell receptor beta chains follows, all from one sample in a study of blood T cell repertoires in COVID-19. TCRdb's table, derived via immunoSEQ multiplex PCR, lists solely in-frame clones and lacks some. Altogether 200,000 to 250,000 clones are present, 86% being singletons, with the ten largest covering around 3.8%. Sequencing was done on a sample of PBMCs or T cells enriched from blood (not recorded which). These receptors all come from a woman aged 40 to 50 with acute COVID-19. The CDR3 runs from the conserved cysteine through the conserved F or W. D genes are given only for firm matches. Some rows have no size entry. The others give once, few or many, or a class for an expanded clone.

D,V,J,size,CDR3,DNA
TRBD1,TRBV5-4,TRBJ1-6,once,CASSLGGDSVNSPLHF,TGTGCCAGCAGCTTGGGGGGGGACAGCGTAAATTCACCCCTCCACTTT
NA,TRBV19,TRBJ1-6,NA,CASSTRTGQFEFASGSGPLHF,TGTGCCAGTAGTACCAGAACCGGACAGTTCGAGTTCGCGAGCGGGAGTGGGCCCCTCCACTTT
NA,TRBV30,TRBJ1-6,NA,CAWRADRTPLHF,TGTGCCTGGAGAGCGGATAGAACACCCCTCCACTTT
TRBD1,TRBV5-5,TRBJ2-1,NA,CASSLTGGQGAIYNEQFF,TGTGCCAGCAGCCTAACAGGAGGACAGGGGGCAATTTACAATGAGCAGTTCTTC
NA,TRBV5-8,TRBJ2-7,NA,CASSILPYEQYF,TGTGCCAGCAGCATACTACCTTACGAGCAGTACTTC
NA,TRBV19,TRBJ2-7,NA,CASSMGDSYEQYF,TGTGCCAGTAGTATGGGCGACTCCTACGAGCAGTACTTC
NA,TRBV10-3,TRBJ1-2,NA,CAISESNRPLDYGYTF,TGTGCCATCAGTGAGTCAAACAGACCATTGGACTATGGCTACACCTTC
NA,TRBV5-1,TRBJ1-1,few,CASSLATAETEAFF,TGCGCCAGCAGCTTGGCCACCGCTGAGACTGAAGCTTTCTTT
NA,TRBV6-5,TRBJ1-1,NA,CASGVNTEAFF,TGTGCCTCGGGGGTGAACACTGAAGCTTTCTTT
TRBD1,TRBV29-1,TRBJ1-5,NA,CSVSQGADQPQHF,TGCAGCGTTTCACAGGGGGCCGATCAGCCCCAGCATTTT
TRBD1,TRBV5-4,TRBJ1-1,NA,CASSPVRDRGYTDQNTEAFF,TGTGCCAGCAGCCCAGTCCGGGACAGGGGTTATACTGATCAGAACACTGAAGCTTTCTTT
NA,TRBV30,TRBJ1-1,NA,CAWSVLQGAEAFF,TGTGCCTGGAGTGTACTCCAGGGCGCTGAAGCTTTCTTT
NA,TRBV7-8,TRBJ1-5,NA,CASSLAGTPQHF,TGTGCCAGCAGCTTAGCCGGGACACCCCAGCATTTT
NA,TRBV19,TRBJ1-1,NA,CASSIGAANTEAFF,TGTGCCAGTAGTATTGGGGCAGCGAACACTGAAGCTTTCTTT
NA,TRBV19,TRBJ2-2,NA,CASSIAGRIGELFF,TGTGCCAGTAGTATAGCGGGGAGGATCGGGGAGCTGTTTTTT
NA,TRBV27,TRBJ1-2,NA,CASSSTPGRLVMDGYTF,TGTGCCAGCAGTAGCACGCCAGGGAGGCTGGTAATGGATGGCTACACCTTC
NA,TRBV30,TRBJ1-2,NA,CAWSRQGVGYTF,TGTGCCTGGAGTCGGCAGGGTGTCGGCTACACCTTC
NA,TRBV18,TRBJ1-1,NA,CASSPSAELNTEAFF,TGTGCCAGCTCACCCAGCGCCGAATTGAACACTGAAGCTTTCTTT
NA,TRBV7-8,TRBJ1-1,NA,CASSLEPEGTEAFF,TGTGCCAGCAGCTTAGAACCCGAGGGCACTGAAGCTTTCTTT
NA,TRBV3-1/TRBV3-2,TRBJ1-6,NA,CASSHSYGNSPLHF,TGTGCCAGCAGCCATAGTTACGGGAATTCACCCCTCCACTTT
NA,TRBV3-1/TRBV3-2,TRBJ2-2,NA,CASSQETGRSGELFF,TGTGCCAGCAGCCAGGAAACAGGGCGCTCCGGGGAGCTGTTTTTT
TRBD1,TRBV7-6,TRBJ1-2,NA,CASSSGQTGTGGRYGYTF,TGTGCCAGCAGCTCCGGACAAACCGGGACAGGGGGCCGGTATGGCTACACCTTC
NA,TRBV4-3,TRBJ2-1,NA,CASSQDTDRPWAPNEQFF,TGCGCCAGCAGCCAAGATACCGATAGACCCTGGGCCCCCAATGAGCAGTTCTTC
TRBD1,TRBV24-1,TRBJ1-1,NA,CATSDSTGSAFF,TGTGCCACCAGTGATTCGACAGGGTCCGCTTTCTTT
NA,TRBV27,TRBJ1-2,NA,CASSFPGGYGYTF,TGTGCCAGCAGTTTCCCTGGGGGGTATGGCTACACCTTC
NA,TRBV5-1,TRBJ1-6,NA,CASSPDSSYNSPLHF,TGCGCCAGCAGCCCGGACAGCAGCTATAATTCACCCCTCCACTTT
TRBD1,TRBV4-2,TRBJ1-2,few,CASSPDRGHFYGYTF,TGTGCCAGCAGCCCCGACAGGGGGCATTTCTATGGCTACACCTTC
TRBD1,TRBV7-9,TRBJ1-1,NA,CASSDRDRVFHTEAFF,TGTGCCAGCAGCGACCGGGACAGGGTGTTCCACACTGAAGCTTTCTTT
TRBD1,TRBV2,TRBJ1-4,NA,CARETGSATNEKLFF,TGTGCCAGGGAGACAGGGTCGGCGACTAATGAAAAACTGTTTTTT
NA,TRBV2,TRBJ1-4,NA,CASMEAEDEKLFF,TGTGCCAGCATGGAAGCTGAGGATGAAAAACTGTTTTTT
NA,TRBV12-3/TRBV12-4,TRBJ1-6,NA,CASTPRSPLHF,TGTGCCAGCACCCCGAGGAGTCCCCTCCACTTT
NA,TRBV13,TRBJ1-2,NA,CATVLPGGGYGYTF,TGTGCCACCGTGCTCCCCGGGGGAGGCTATGGCTACACCTTC
NA,TRBV5-1,TRBJ2-3,NA,CASSSHTTDTQYF,TGCGCCAGCAGCTCGCACACCACAGATACGCAGTATTTT
NA,TRBV6-1,TRBJ1-6,few,CASSSPGRVGSPLHF,TGTGCCAGCAGTTCTCCGGGGAGGGTAGGCTCACCCCTCCACTTT
NA,TRBV5-5,TRBJ1-2,NA,CASSSRDKSYGYTF,TGTGCCAGCAGCTCCCGGGACAAGTCCTATGGCTACACCTTC